The clone carrying this T cell receptor beta chain was seen a handful of times. Antigen specificity is unknown. The data derive from a study of beta chain features in type 1 diabetes. Study summary: When patients were set against healthy donors, age, gender and cell yields were similar.

V was cut by 5 bases and J by 3 bases, with 13 bases left in between. This CDR3 has 14 amino acids. CDR1 is MNHNY and CDR2 is SVGAGI in the germline V gene (reference sequence). Every bit of the isolated RNA underwent reverse transcription, so sequencing read expressed TCRB transcripts. Assay: immunoSEQ multiplex PCR; the TCRdb copy retains only in-frame clones and omits some. The sample lists under 950,000 clones, roughly 17% occurring once. Study-wide results and caveats: cDNA sequencing could over-represent cells with high TCR expression. Insertion counts at VDJ junctions were lower in type 1 diabetes patients, who also showed more deletions there.

Sequenced: naive CD4+ T cells from blood. The clonotype comes from a woman aged 18 to 35 in good health. The genes are TRBV6-6 and TRBJ2-5, with D perhaps TRBD1 (6 bases). The CDR3 DNA reads as TGTGCCAGCAGTGACCTGGACAGAGAAGAGACCCAGTACTTC. Translating gives CASSDLDREETQYF.